The source of this T cell receptor (beta chain) is a study of blood T cell repertoires in COVID-19 (TCRdb year 2020). Regarding the research as a whole: Samples from collaborators originated in the United States, Italy and Spain and spanned both the acute and convalescent phases of COVID-19. Deeply sampled blood TCRbeta repertoires from subjects exposed to, actively infected with, or recovered from COVID-19 were included in the dataset. Where available, HLA class I and class II types were taken from metadata supplied by the sample provider and were not determined by assay-based typing. The samples were drawn from two sources: the first 160 participants of the ongoing ImmuneRACE study, and 950 to 1,500 subjects contributed by 6 global collaborators. A freely available public database, intended as a resource for researchers studying the immune response to SARS-CoV-2, is where the repertoires were released. Sample metadata almost always included a de-identified subject ID, COVID-19 status, age in years and sex. The prospective study material was composed of cDNA or gDNA derived from T cells, B-cell-depleted T cells, or PBMCs.

On this clone: Its binding antigen is unknown. No much larger clone exists at a distance of one base, and base qualities are not known.

The immunoSEQ Assay, a bias-controlled multiplex PCR, was used to amplify TCRbeta CDR3 regions from genomic DNA. In the original analysis: The number of nucleated cells in each sample was estimated by amplification of reference gene primers within the assay. Sequence reads were collapsed and filtered to measure the absolute abundance of every unique TCRbeta CDR3 rearrangement. For each sample, productive Simpson clonality was calculated by taking the square root of Simpson's diversity index across productive rearrangements. TCRdb took this table from immuneACCESS and kept in-frame rearrangements with V and J called. Such tables lack part of the clones; where checked against another copy, unresolved V genes explain under half of the gap, and the rest is unexplained. That table furnishes V, J and clone size, whereas the DNA furnished D and trimming. The sample contains 200,000 to 250,000 clones, more than 80% of them found a single time. Jointly, the top ten make up 0.95% to 1.5% of the sample.

One collaborating source in Seattle enrolled patients while the patients were actively infected and followed the patients over time throughout the course of disease. Collaborating institutions collected whole blood in K2EDTA tubes following their own protocols. For TCRbeta analysis, collaborators shipped samples in one of three forms: frozen whole blood, isolated PBMCs, or DNA extracted from either of those sample types. Its CDR3 holds 15 amino acids, cysteine through phenylalanine. Solely the CDR3 DNA is kept, with 45 bases framed from the first base. The germline V gene sets CDR1 to SGHNT and CDR2 to YENEEA. Ends trimmed: V by 5 bases, J by 2 bases; bases unmatched to a gene: 5. Points the paper makes about the study in general: The quantity of clinical and demographic metadata differed by source and by participant and was supplied without curation.

The sequenced sample was peripheral blood. The origin of this receptor is a woman aged 25 to 39 with COVID-19, enrolled during active disease. The sequence links TRBV11-3 to TRBJ2-1; the junction holds 8 bases that match TRBD1. The CDR3 protein is CASSPTGEAYNEQFF. Read as DNA, the sequence is TGTGCCAGCAGCCCGACAGGGGAAGCCTACAATGAGCAGTTCTTC. Here the CDR3 is joined to the reference TRBV11-3 and TRBJ2-1 genes, and the full variable domain is: EAGVVQSPRYKIIEKKQPVAFWCNPISGHNTLYWYLQNLGQGPELLIRYENEEAVDDSQLPKDRFSAERLKGVDSTLKIQPAELGDSAVYLCASSPTGEAYNEQFFGPGTRLTVL.